The rows below give T cell receptor beta chains drawn from one sample of a study of blood T cells in healthy people across ages. TCRdb re-called the 5' RACE reads with MiXCR, one entry per CDR3 protein. Seen here are around 870,000 distinct CDR3 sequences, under 30% observed once, and the top ten hold roughly a sixth. Sequences were obtained from blood. Receptors originate from a woman aged 80 or older in good health. Each CDR3 is given with its conserved first and last residue. A D gene is named only where the DNA matches it firmly. Rows give clone size only sometimes, using once, few, many, or a class for an expanded clone.

>TRBV6-2/TRBV6-3|TRBJ1-5|few|TRBD1
TGTGCCAGCACGTACAGTGGCAGGGGGAACAATCAGCCCCAGCATTTT
CASTYSGRGNNQPQHF
>TRBV6-2/TRBV6-3|TRBJ1-2|many|-
TGTGCCAGCAGCACATTGCATGGCTACACCTTC
CASSTLHGYTF
>TRBV4-1|TRBJ2-1|-|TRBD1
TGCGCCAGCAGCCCGACTCCCAACAGGGGGCGCGGGAATGAGCAGTTCTTC
CASSPTPNRGRGNEQFF
>TRBV3-1|TRBJ2-1|many|TRBD2
TGTGCCAGCAGCCAACGGCGGGGGGGTCGTAATGAGCAGTTCTTC
CASSQRRGGRNEQFF
>TRBV7-7|TRBJ2-5|-|TRBD2
TGTGCTAGCAGCTTTGCGGGGGTGCAAGAGACCCAGTACTTC
CASSFAGVQETQYF
>TRBV6-5|TRBJ2-7|many|-
TGTGCCAGCAACCCTCCGGGCACCGCCGAGCAGTACTTC
CASNPPGTAEQYF
>TRBV3-1|TRBJ2-5|many|TRBD2
TGTGCCAGCAGCCAACGTTGGACTAGCTTAGGAGAGACCCAGTACTTC
CASSQRWTSLGETQYF
>TRBV19|TRBJ1-5|few|-
TGTGCCAGTACATCGAGGCGGAGCAATCAGCCCCAGCATTTT
CASTSRRSNQPQHF
>TRBV7-2|TRBJ1-2|-|-
TGTGCCAACAGCTTAGCTGAACAGATCTATGGCTACACCTTC
CANSLAEQIYGYTF
>TRBV20-1|TRBJ1-4|-|-
TGCAGTGCTAGAGCCGGGAATGAAAAACTGTTTTTT
CSARAGNEKLFF
>TRBV20-1|TRBJ1-5|-|-
TGCAGTGTAATGTCCCCAGGCCCGGGCAATCAGCCCCAGCATTTT
CSVMSPGPGNQPQHF
>TRBV6-2/TRBV6-3|TRBJ2-5|many|TRBD1
TGTGCCACCACTCCGGCAGGGGGAAACGCGGAGACCCAGTACTTC
CATTPAGGNAETQYF
>TRBV7-9|TRBJ2-3|few|-
TGTGCCAGCAGCTTCGCGGGACGGTCTAGCACAGATACGCAGTATTTT
CASSFAGRSSTDTQYF
>TRBV6-1|TRBJ2-3|many|TRBD2
TGTGCCAGCAGGGCCCCCGGGACTAGCGGTAGCACAGATACGCAGTATTTT
CASRAPGTSGSTDTQYF
>TRBV15|TRBJ1-2|many|-
TGTGCCACCAGCAGGGGAGAGGGTACTCTAGGTTTCTACACCTTC
CATSRGEGTLGFYTF
>TRBV29-1|TRBJ2-5|-|-
TGCAGCGTTATGTACCTCCAAGAGACCCAGTACTTC
CSVMYLQETQYF
>TRBV12-3/TRBV12-4|TRBJ2-2|many|-
TGTGCCAGCAGTTTATTTTCGAACACCGGGGAGCTGTTTTTT
CASSLFSNTGELFF
>TRBV7-6|TRBJ1-4|many|-
TGTGCCAGCAGCCCGGGACGGCTTAATGAAAAACTGTTTTTT
CASSPGRLNEKLFF
>TRBV28|TRBJ2-5|-|TRBD2
TGTGCCAACAGTTTAGAGCGGGGGGGCCGAAATGAGCAGTACTTC
CANSLERGGRNEQYF
>TRBV7-3|TRBJ2-1|-|-
TGTGCCAGCAGCCCTTGGAGGAGCTCCTACAATGAGCAGTTCTTC
CASSPWRSSYNEQFF
>TRBV12-3/TRBV12-4|TRBJ2-3|many|-
TGTGCCAGCAGCTTAGTTAGCGCAGATACGCAGTATTTT
CASSLVSADTQYF
>TRBV7-2|TRBJ2-7|many|-
TGTGCCAGCAGCCTTAATGGGCCTGTCAGGGGCGAGCAGTACTTC
CASSLNGPVRGEQYF
>TRBV21-1|TRBJ2-3|-|-
TGTGCCAGCAGCAAACGGCCCGTTAAGAGGACTAGCGGGGGGGCTGCAGATACGCAGTATTTT
CASSKRPVKRTSGGAADTQYF
>TRBV5-6|TRBJ2-7|once|-
TGTGCCAGCAGCTGGGGGAGCCTTTACGAGCAGTACTTC
CASSWGSLYEQYF
>TRBV20-1|TRBJ1-2|many|-
TGCAGCGCCATCGGAGGGAAAGCTAACTATGGCTACACCTTC
CSAIGGKANYGYTF
>TRBV5-1|TRBJ1-3|-|-
TGCGCCAGCAACCCGAGATCCGGAAACACCATATATTTT
CASNPRSGNTIYF
>TRBV12-3/TRBV12-4|TRBJ1-5|few|-
TGTGCCAGCAGTTCTCAGGATAATCAGCCCCAGCATTTT
CASSSQDNQPQHF
>TRBV24-1|TRBJ2-1|many|TRBD2
TGTGCCACCAGTGACCCCAGCGGGGGGGCCTACAATGAGCAGTTCTTC
CATSDPSGGAYNEQFF
>TRBV7-2|TRBJ2-5|many|TRBD2
TGTGCCAGCAGCCTTAACCCGAGGCCCCCCGCTCCGGGGGACCGGGGGGTCCAGTACTTC
CASSLNPRPPAPGDRGVQYF
>TRBV12-3/TRBV12-4|TRBJ2-3|-|-
TGTGCCAGCAGCGAGAGAGCAGATACGCAGTATTTT
CASSERADTQYF
>TRBV29-1|TRBJ1-4|many|-
TGCAGCGTTGGGGAAGTCGTGTACAGCCCTAATGAAAAACTGTTTTTT
CSVGEVVYSPNEKLFF
>TRBV20-1|TRBJ2-4|-|-
TGCAGTGCTAGTTTTGAGGGGATAGCCAAAAACATTCAGTACTTC
CSASFEGIAKNIQYF
>TRBV5-1|TRBJ2-1|many|TRBD1
TGCGCCAGCCACCCTGATAGACAGGGGTTAGAGCAGTTCTTC
CASHPDRQGLEQFF
>TRBV5-1|TRBJ2-6|many|-
TGCGCCAGCAGCTTGAGGGGCAGGGGGACTCTGAGGGCCAACGTCCTGACTTTC
CASSLRGRGTLRANVLTF
>TRBV7-2|TRBJ1-2|many|TRBD1
TGTGCCAGCAGCTTATTCAGGGGGTCCGGCTACACCTTC
CASSLFRGSGYTF
>TRBV5-1|TRBJ2-1|-|TRBD2
TGCGCCAGCAGCCGGACTAGCAGAGACAATGAGCAGGTCTTC
CASSRTSRDNEQVF
>TRBV20-1|TRBJ1-1|-|TRBD1
TGCAGTGCTAGAGCCAAGTACAGGGGACGGAACACTGAAGCTTTCTTT
CSARAKYRGRNTEAFF
>TRBV6-6|TRBJ1-1|-|-
TGTGCCAGCACCCAGCTAGAGGGGTCTGAAGCTTTCTTT
CASTQLEGSEAFF
>TRBV5-1|TRBJ2-5|many|-
TGCGCCAGCAGCTTGGAGGCAGAAGAGACCCAGTACTTC
CASSLEAEETQYF
>TRBV7-9|TRBJ2-5|many|-
TGTGCCAGCAGCCGATCGGACCTTCGCATACAAGAGACCCAGTACTTC
CASSRSDLRIQETQYF
>TRBV5-4|TRBJ1-2|-|-
TGTGCCAGCAGCCCGACTACGACAGCGGTATTGGGGGCGCTAGTCACCTTC
CASSPTTTAVLGALVTF
>TRBV7-2|TRBJ1-4|many|-
TGTGCCAGCAGCGGCCTGAATGAAAAACTGTTTTTT
CASSGLNEKLFF
>TRBV12-3/TRBV12-4|TRBJ2-3|many|-
TGTGCCAGCAGTCAGGGGTGGATTAGTACAGATACGCAGTATTTT
CASSQGWISTDTQYF